A single sample gave rise to the 10 T cell receptor beta chains below, sequenced in a study of T cell responses to AZD1222 COVID-19 vaccine. Profiled with immunoSEQ multiplex PCR; TCRdb holds only in-frame clones, not every one. The table has about 200,000 clones, 92% seen once. This material consisted of peripheral blood, taken on day 0 of AZD1222 vaccination. The receptors were gathered from an adult in good health.

The V and J genes are TRBV5-1 and TRBJ2-7; D call uncertain. This CDR3 has 11 amino acids. Germline lookup yields CDR1 SGHRS and CDR2 YFSETQ. V was shortened by 4 bases and J by 3 bases, with 5 bases between the two germline ends. CDR3 in DNA: TGCGCCAGCAGCATTAACTACGAGCAGTACTTC. It codes for CASSINYEQYF.

The chain combines TRBV18 with TRBJ1-4; 10 bases align to TRBD1. The germline V gene has CDR1 KGHSH and CDR2 LQKENI. The CDR3 sequence is 15 residues long. Germline trimming cut 6 bases from V and 8 bases from J; bases unmatched to any gene: 9. CDR3 bases: TGTGCCAGCTCCCCTCCGGGACAGGGGATCGAAAAACTGTTTTTT. Translating it yields CASSPPGQGIEKLFF.

This sequence joins TRBV5-5 and TRBJ2-1; 7 bases match TRBD2. Germline CDR1 reads SGHKS; CDR2 reads YYEKEE (reference sequence). V shed 4 bases, J shed 3 bases, and the junction held 7 bases outside the gene matches. The CDR3 spans 15 residues. The CDR3 loop reads CASSRAGEHYNEQFF. DNA of the CDR3: TGTGCCAGCAGCCGGGCGGGGGAGCACTACAATGAGCAGTTCTTC.

This sequence joins TRBV7-6 and TRBJ2-6; TRBD1 agrees at 8 bases. J was trimmed by 2 bases and V by 5 bases; bases with no gene match: 8. CDR1 is SGHVS and CDR2 is FNYEAQ in the germline V gene. This CDR3 is built from 17 residues. The CDR3, as DNA: TGTGCCAGCAGCACCCAGGACAGGGTACCTGGGGCCAACGTCCTGACTTTC. It yields the protein CASSTQDRVPGANVLTF.

The chain recombines TRBV6-5 with TRBJ2-7, with a possible D match to TRBD2 (7 bases). The CDR3 extends over 14 amino acids. V lost 0 bases and J 5 bases, leaving 11 bases between the germline ends. Looked up from germline, CDR1 is MNHEY and CDR2 is SVGAGI. The CDR3: CASSYSGGLDEQYF. The CDR3 coding sequence is TGTGCCAGCAGTTACTCGGGGGGGCTAGACGAGCAGTACTTC.

The chain links TRBV30 to TRBJ1-2, with D uncertain. The CDR3 spans 11 residues. CDR1 and CDR2 (germline): GTSNPN, SVGIG (reference sequence). V lost 3 bases, J lost 5 bases, and 7 bases lay in between. In DNA, the CDR3 is TGTGCCTGGAGGAGGGTTTATGGCTACACCTTC. This translates into CAWRRVYGYTF.

The chain joins TRBV9 to TRBJ1-2; 9 bases are a match to TRBD1. The V gene's germline CDR1 is SGDLS and CDR2 YYNGEE. The V segment lost 2 bases and the J segment 5 bases; nucleotides outside the gene matches: 10. The CDR3 loop spans 16 amino acids. The CDR3 DNA sequence: TGTGCCAGCAGCGTCGGCTCTCCGGGACAGGGATATGGCTACACCTTC. It yields the protein CASSVGSPGQGYGYTF.

The count of this clone is one. The CDR3 protein is CASSISGRGNYGYTF. Here the CDR3 DNA reads TGTGCCAGCAGCATTAGCGGTAGGGGGAACTATGGCTACACCTTC. J is TRBJ1-2 and V is TRBV11-2; D perhaps matches TRBD1 (6 bases). Trimming stripped 5 bases from V and 2 bases from J, with 15 bases between. The V gene's germline CDR1 is SGHAT and CDR2 FQNNGV. The CDR3 extends over 15 amino acids.

The V call is TRBV19, the J call TRBJ1-5; 10 bases fit TRBD1. The junction had 14 bases not matched to a gene; V was cut back by 6 bases and J by 9 bases. CDR3 size: 16 residues. Germline-derived CDR1 and CDR2 are LNHDA and SQIVND (reference sequence). For the CDR3, the DNA is TGTGCCAGTAGGTTAGACAGGGGGCGCGCGTTTTCGCCCCAGCATTTT. Protein product: CASRLDRGRAFSPQHF.

This chain links TRBV6-1 with TRBJ1-1; the match to TRBD1 covers 7 bases. With V trimmed by 6 bases and J by 7 bases, 2 bases remained unmatched. The CDR3 is made up of 11 amino acids. Germline V gives CDR1 MNHNS, CDR2 SASEGT. CDR3 protein: CASRRQGEAFF. Written as DNA, the CDR3 is TGTGCCAGCAGGCGACAGGGTGAAGCTTTCTTT.